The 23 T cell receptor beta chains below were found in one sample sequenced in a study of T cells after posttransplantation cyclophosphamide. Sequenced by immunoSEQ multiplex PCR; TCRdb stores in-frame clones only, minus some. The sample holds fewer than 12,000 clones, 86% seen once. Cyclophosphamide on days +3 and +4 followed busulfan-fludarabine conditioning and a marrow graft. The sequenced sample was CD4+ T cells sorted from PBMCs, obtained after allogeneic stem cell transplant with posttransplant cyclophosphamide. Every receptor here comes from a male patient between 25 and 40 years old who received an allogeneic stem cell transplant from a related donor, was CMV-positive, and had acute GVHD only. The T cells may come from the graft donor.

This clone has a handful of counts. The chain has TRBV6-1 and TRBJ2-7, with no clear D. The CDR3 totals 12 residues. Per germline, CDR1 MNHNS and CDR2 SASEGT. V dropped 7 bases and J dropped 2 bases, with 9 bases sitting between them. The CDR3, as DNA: TGTGCCAGCACCACTACCGCCTACGAGCAGTACTTC. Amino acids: CASTTTAYEQYF.

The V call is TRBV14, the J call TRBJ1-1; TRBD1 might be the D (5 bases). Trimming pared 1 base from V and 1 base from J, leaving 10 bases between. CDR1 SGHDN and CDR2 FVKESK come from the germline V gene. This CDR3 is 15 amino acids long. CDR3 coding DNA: TGTGCCAGCAGCCAAGGGAGGGGATGGAACACTGAAGCTTTCTTT. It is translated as CASSQGRGWNTEAFF.

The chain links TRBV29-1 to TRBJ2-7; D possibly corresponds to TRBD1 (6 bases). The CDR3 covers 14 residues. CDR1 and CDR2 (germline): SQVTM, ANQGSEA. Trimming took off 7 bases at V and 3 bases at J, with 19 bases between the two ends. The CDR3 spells CSARETGPFYEQYF. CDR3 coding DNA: TGCAGCGCCAGAGAGACAGGACCCTTCTACGAGCAGTACTTC.

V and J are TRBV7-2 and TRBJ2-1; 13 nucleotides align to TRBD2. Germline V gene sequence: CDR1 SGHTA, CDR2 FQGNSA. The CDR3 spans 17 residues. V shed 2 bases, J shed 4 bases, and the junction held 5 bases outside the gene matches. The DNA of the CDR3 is TGTGCCAGCAGCTTACGACTAGCGGGGGGCCTTTACAATGAGCAGTTCTTC. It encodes CASSLRLAGGLYNEQFF.

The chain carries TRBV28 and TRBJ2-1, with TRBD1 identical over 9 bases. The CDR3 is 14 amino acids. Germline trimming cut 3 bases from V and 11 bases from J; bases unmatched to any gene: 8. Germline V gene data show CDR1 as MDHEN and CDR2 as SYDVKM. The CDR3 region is CASSFRTGDYKQFF. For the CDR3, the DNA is TGTGCCAGCAGTTTCCGGACAGGGGACTATAAGCAGTTCTTC.

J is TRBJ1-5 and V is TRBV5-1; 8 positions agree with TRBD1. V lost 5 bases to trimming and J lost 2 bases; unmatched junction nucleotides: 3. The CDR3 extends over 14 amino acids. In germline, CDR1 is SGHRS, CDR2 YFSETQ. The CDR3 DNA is TGCGCCAGCAGTCCGGACAGGGGCAATCAGCCCCAGCATTTT. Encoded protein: CASSPDRGNQPQHF.

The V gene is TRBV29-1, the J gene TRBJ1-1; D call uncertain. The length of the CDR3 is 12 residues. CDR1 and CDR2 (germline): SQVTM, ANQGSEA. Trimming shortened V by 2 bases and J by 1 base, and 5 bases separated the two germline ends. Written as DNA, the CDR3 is TGCAGCGTTGAAATGCGGAACACTGAAGCTTTCTTT. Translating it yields CSVEMRNTEAFF.

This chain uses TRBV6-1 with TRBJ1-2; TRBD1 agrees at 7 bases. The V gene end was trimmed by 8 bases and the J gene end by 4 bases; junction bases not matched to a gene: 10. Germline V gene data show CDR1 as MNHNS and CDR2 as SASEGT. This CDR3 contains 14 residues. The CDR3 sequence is CASSTTGQSYGYTF. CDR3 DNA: TGTGCCAGCTCAACGACGGGACAGAGCTATGGCTACACCTTC.

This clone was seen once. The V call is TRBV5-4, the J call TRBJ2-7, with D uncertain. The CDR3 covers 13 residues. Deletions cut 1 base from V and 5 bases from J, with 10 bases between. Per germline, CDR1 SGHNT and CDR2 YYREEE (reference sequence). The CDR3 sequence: CASSLQVLDEQYF. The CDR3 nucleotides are TGTGCCAGCAGCTTGCAGGTACTGGACGAGCAGTACTTC.

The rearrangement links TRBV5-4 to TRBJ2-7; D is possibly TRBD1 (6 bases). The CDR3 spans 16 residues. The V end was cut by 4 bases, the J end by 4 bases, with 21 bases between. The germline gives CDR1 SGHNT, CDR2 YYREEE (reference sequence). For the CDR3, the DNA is TGTGCCAGCAGCCTAACTCAGACAGGAACCCTTTACGAGCAGTACTTC. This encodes CASSLTQTGTLYEQYF. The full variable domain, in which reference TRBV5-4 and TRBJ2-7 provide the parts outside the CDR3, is ETGVTQSPTHLIKTRGQQVTLRCSSQSGHNTVSWYQQALGQGPQFIFQYYREEENGRGNFPPRFSGLQFPNYSSELNVNALELDDSALYLCASSLTQTGTLYEQYFGPGTRLTVT.

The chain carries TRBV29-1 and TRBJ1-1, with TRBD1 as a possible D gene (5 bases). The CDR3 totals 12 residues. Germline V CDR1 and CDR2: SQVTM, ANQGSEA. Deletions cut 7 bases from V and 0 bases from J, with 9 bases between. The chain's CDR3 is CSAGHMNTEAFF. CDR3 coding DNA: TGCAGCGCCGGACACATGAACACTGAAGCTTTCTTT.

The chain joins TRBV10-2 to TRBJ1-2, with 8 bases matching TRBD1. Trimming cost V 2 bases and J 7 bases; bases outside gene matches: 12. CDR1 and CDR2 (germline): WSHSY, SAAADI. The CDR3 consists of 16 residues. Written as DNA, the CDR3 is TGCGCCAGCAGTGAGCGACAGGGGTCCGCCGGCATTGGCTACACCTTC. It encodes CASSERQGSAGIGYTF.

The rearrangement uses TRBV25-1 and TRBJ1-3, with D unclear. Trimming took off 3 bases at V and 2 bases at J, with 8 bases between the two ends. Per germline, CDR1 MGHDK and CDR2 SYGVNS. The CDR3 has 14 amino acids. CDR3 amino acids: CASSDRSAGNTIYF. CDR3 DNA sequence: TGTGCCAGCAGTGATCGATCGGCTGGAAACACCATATATTTT.

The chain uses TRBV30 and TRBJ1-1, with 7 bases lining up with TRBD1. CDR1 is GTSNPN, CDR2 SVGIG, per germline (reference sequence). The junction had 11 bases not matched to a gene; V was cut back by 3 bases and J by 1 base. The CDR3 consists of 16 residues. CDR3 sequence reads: CAWRRNRGSRNTEAFF. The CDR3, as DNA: TGTGCCTGGAGGAGAAACAGGGGAAGTCGGAACACTGAAGCTTTCTTT.

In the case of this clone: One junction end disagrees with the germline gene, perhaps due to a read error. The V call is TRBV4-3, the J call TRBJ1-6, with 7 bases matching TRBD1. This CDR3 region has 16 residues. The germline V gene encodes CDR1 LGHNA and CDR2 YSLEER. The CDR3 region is CASSPWLGQHNSPLPF. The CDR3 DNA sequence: TGCGCCAGCAGCCCCTGGCTGGGACAGCACAATTCCCCCCTCCCCTTT.

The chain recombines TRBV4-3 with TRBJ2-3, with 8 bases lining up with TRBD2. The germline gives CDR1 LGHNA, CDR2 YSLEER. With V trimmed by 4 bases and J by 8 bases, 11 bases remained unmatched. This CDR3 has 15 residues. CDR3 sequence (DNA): TGCGCCAGCAGCCCACGGGGGGGGTTTCAGGGTACGCAGTATTTT. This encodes CASSPRGGFQGTQYF.

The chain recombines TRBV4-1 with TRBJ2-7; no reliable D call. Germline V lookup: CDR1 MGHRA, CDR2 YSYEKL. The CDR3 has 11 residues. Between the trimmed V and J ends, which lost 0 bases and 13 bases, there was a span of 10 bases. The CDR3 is CASSQDRRDYF. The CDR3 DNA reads TGCGCCAGCAGCCAAGATCGGAGAGATTACTTC.

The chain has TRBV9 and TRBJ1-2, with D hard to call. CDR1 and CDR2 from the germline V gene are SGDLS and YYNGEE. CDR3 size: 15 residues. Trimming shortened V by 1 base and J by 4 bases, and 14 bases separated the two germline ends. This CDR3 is CASSVQDFGPYGYTF. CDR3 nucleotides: TGTGCCAGCAGCGTACAGGATTTTGGCCCCTATGGCTACACCTTC.

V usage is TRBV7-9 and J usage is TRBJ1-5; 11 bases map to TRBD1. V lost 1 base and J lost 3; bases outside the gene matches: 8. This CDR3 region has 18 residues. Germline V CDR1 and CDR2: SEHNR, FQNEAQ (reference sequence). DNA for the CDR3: TGTGCCAGCAGCTTAGTATCCCGGGACAGGGGGTTCAATCAGCCCCAGCATTTT. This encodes CASSLVSRDRGFNQPQHF.

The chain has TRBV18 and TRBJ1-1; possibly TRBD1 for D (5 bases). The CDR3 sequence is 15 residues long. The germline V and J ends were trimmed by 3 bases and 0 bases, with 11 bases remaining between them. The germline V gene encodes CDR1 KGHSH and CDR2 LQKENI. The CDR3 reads CASSPVRAMNTEAFF. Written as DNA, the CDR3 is TGTGCCAGCTCACCCGTCAGGGCGATGAACACTGAAGCTTTCTTT.

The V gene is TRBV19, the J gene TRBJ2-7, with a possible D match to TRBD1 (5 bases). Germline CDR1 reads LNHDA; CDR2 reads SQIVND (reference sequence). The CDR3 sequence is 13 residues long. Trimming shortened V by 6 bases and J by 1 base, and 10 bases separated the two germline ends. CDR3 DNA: TGTGCCAGTAGCCCCCCAGGGTCCTACGAGCAGTACTTC. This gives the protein CASSPPGSYEQYF.

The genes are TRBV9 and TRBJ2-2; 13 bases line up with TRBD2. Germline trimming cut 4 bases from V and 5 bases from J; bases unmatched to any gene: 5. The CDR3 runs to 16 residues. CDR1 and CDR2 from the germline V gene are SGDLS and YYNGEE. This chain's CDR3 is CASSMGTSGVTGELFF. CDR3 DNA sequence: TGTGCCAGCAGCATGGGGACTAGCGGGGTGACCGGGGAGCTGTTTTTT.

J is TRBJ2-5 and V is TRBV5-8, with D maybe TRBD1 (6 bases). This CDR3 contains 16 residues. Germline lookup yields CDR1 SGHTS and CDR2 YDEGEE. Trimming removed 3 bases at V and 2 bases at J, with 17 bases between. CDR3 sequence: CASSSDIGQRQETQYF. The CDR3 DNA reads TGTGCCAGCAGCTCGGATATAGGACAGAGACAAGAGACCCAGTACTTC.